The following is a T cell receptor (beta chain) sequence with its context. Other DNA sequences in the sample encode the same CDR3. Some clones are missing from TCRdb's copy, which holds only in-frame ones; the method was immunoSEQ multiplex PCR. The table lists some 2,000,000 clones, about 95% of them singletons, with 1% to 1.3% in the top ten. The germline gives CDR1 MGHRA, CDR2 YSYEKL. The CDR3 has 13 amino acids. The germline V and J ends were trimmed by 3 bases and 4 bases, with 9 bases remaining between them. This sample is drawn from a study of shared clonotypes between healthy human individuals. Study information: CD4 naive cells filled three plates per donor, CD4 memory three, CD8 naive two and CD8 memory one.

Naive CD8 cells were CD45RO-negative, positively selected for CCR7, excluding terminally differentiated effector memory CD45RA+ cells. This TCR was sampled from a man aged 18 to 30 in good health. J is TRBJ2-5 and V is TRBV4-1; D may be TRBD2 (5 bases). Sequenced input: naive CD8+ T cells sorted from blood. CDR3 loop: CASSQSRGETQYF. The CDR3 DNA is TGCGCCAGCAGCCAGAGTCGGGGAGAGACCCAGTACTTC.